Presented here are 17 T cell receptor beta chains from one specimen sequenced in a study of shared clonotypes between healthy human individuals. Profiled with immunoSEQ multiplex PCR; TCRdb holds only in-frame clones, not every one. Among some 470,000 clones listed, 70% to 80% were seen once. What was sequenced was PBMCs. The receptors were sampled from a woman in her thirties or forties in good health. Some clones in this sample may be carry-over from other donors' samples.

This clone was detected a few times. Possible read error: a much larger clone is one base away. V is TRBV7-3 and J is TRBJ1-5; TRBD1 is a possible D gene (5 bases). Germline V gives CDR1 SGHTA, CDR2 FQGTGA. V lost 1 base to trimming and J lost 4 bases, with 5 bases between them. This CDR3 spans 13 amino acids. CDR3 bases: TGTGCCAGCAGCTTAAGGGGGAATCAGCCCCAGCATTTT. It codes for CASSLRGNQPQHF.

This clone was detected ten times or more. The rearrangement links TRBV11-2 to TRBJ2-7; no clear D gene. This CDR3 comprises 15 residues. V dropped 5 bases and J dropped 6 bases, with 20 bases sitting between them. Looked up from germline, CDR1 is SGHAT and CDR2 is FQNNGV. CDR3 sequence (DNA): TGTGCCAGCAGCCCCCTTGGGCTAGGTTCGTCCGAGCAGTACTTC. It specifies CASSPLGLGSSEQYF.

J is TRBJ2-6 and V is TRBV19, with a weak D call TRBD2 (5 bases). V shed 5 bases and J shed 4 bases, with 12 bases lying between them. CDR3 length: 15 amino acids. Per germline, CDR1 LNHDA and CDR2 SQIVND (reference sequence). This CDR3 reads CASSSRTSGANVLTF. The CDR3 DNA sequence: TGTGCCAGTAGTTCACGGACTTCGGGGGCCAACGTCCTGACTTTC.

The CDR3 DNA sequence: TGTGCCAGCAGTGAAAGCGGGCGGGTTCAAGAGACCCAGTACTTC. Protein product: CASSESGRVQETQYF. The rearrangement uses TRBV28 and TRBJ2-5; a possible D gene is TRBD2 (6 bases). CDR1 MDHEN and CDR2 SYDVKM come from the germline V gene. The CDR3 covers 15 residues. The V end was cut by 5 bases, the J end by 2 bases, with 15 bases between.

This clone was observed a handful of times. This chain joins TRBV21-1 and TRBJ2-7; TRBD2, the table's D call, was not compared with the DNA. TRBV21-1 is flagged as a pseudogene. The CDR3 loop spans 18 amino acids. The CDR3 DNA is TGTGCCAGCAGCAAAGCGCTTTCGAGCGGGAGTTTAACCTACGAGCAGTACTTC. Its translation is CASSKALSSGSLTYEQYF.

V gene TRBV7-9 combines with J gene TRBJ2-7; 7 nucleotides match TRBD2. Trimming took 1 base from V and 2 from J; bases not matched to a gene: 5. Germline V gene data show CDR1 as SEHNR and CDR2 as FQNEAQ (reference sequence). The CDR3 totals 15 residues. Written as DNA, the CDR3 is TGTGCCAGCAGCTTAGGGGGCGGGAGAGCCTACGAGCAGTACTTC. Amino acids: CASSLGGGRAYEQYF.

The CDR3 spells CASSQGGLSEQYF. The CDR3 DNA sequence: TGTGCCAGCAGCCAAGGGGGACTTTCCGAGCAGTACTTC. The V gene is TRBV6-1, the J gene TRBJ2-7; either TRBD1 or TRBD2 may supply D (6 bases each). V was pared by 6 bases and J by 6 bases, with 15 bases between. The germline CDR1 and CDR2 sequences are MNHNS and SASEGT. There are 13 residues in the CDR3.

The chain recombines TRBV29-1 with TRBJ2-3, with unresolved D. CDR1 is SQVTM and CDR2 is ANQGSEA in the germline V gene. V gave up 5 bases and J gave up 5 bases, with 8 bases separating them. The CDR3 runs 11 residues. The CDR3 here is CSVYLVDTQYF. The CDR3 DNA reads as TGCAGCGTTTATCTGGTAGATACGCAGTATTTT.

The chain recombines TRBV11-3 with TRBJ2-1; D possibly corresponds to TRBD1 (6 bases). From germline, CDR1 is SGHNT and CDR2 YENEEA. The ends were cut back, 5 bases at V and 6 bases at J, with 17 bases in the middle. CDR3 size: 15 residues. The CDR3 DNA reads as TGTGCCAGCAGCCATCCCGGGACACTGGGCAATGAGCAGTTCTTC. Protein sequence: CASSHPGTLGNEQFF.

The J gene is TRBJ2-1, the V gene TRBV19; a weak D match, TRBD2 (5 bases). The germline V gene has CDR1 LNHDA and CDR2 SQIVND (reference sequence). The V end was cut by 6 bases, the J end by 6 bases, with 24 bases between. The CDR3 totals 17 residues. DNA for the CDR3: TGTGCCAGTAGCCGGGCCGAGGGCCCAGGTGGGAGCAATGAGCAGTTCTTC. Encoded protein: CASSRAEGPGGSNEQFF.

The V gene is TRBV10-2, the J gene TRBJ2-1; 8 bases agree with TRBD2. Germline assignment: CDR1 WSHSY and CDR2 SAAADI. The CDR3 consists of 15 residues. With 3 bases clipped from V and 6 bases from J, the junction kept 7 bases outside the gene matches. CDR3 amino acids: CASSDPGTSVNEQFF. The CDR3 bases are TGCGCCAGCAGTGATCCCGGGACTAGTGTCAATGAGCAGTTCTTC.

The V and J genes are TRBV5-1 and TRBJ2-2, with TRBD2 matching over 7 bases. The trim removed 0 bases at V and 5 bases at J, leaving 7 bases unmatched. The CDR3 spans 16 residues. The germline V gene has CDR1 SGHRS and CDR2 YFSETQ. The CDR3 DNA sequence: TGCGCCAGCAGCTTGGTGGGACTAATGGGAACCGGGGAGCTGTTTTTT. Amino acids: CASSLVGLMGTGELFF.

Concerning this clone itself: A far more abundant clone sits one base away, making this likely a read error. The rearrangement links TRBV30 to TRBJ2-3; D is undetermined. CDR1 and CDR2 (germline): GTSNPN, SVGIG (reference sequence). The CDR3 totals 12 residues. V lost 3 bases and J lost 0, with 4 bases in between. The CDR3: CAWRGSTDTQYF. As DNA, the CDR3 is TGTGCCTGGAGAGGGAGCACAGATACGCAGTATTTT.

V and J are TRBV5-4 and TRBJ2-5; D remains unclear. The germline V and J ends were trimmed by 4 bases and 2 bases, with 12 bases remaining between them. The germline V gene encodes CDR1 SGHNT and CDR2 YYREEE (reference sequence). The CDR3 is made up of 14 amino acids. CDR3 loop: CASSRWGGQETQYF. In DNA form, the CDR3 reads TGTGCCAGCAGCCGCTGGGGTGGTCAAGAGACCCAGTACTTC.

The V call is TRBV5-1, the J call TRBJ2-7; the D is unclear. The CDR3 totals 14 residues. V dropped 4 bases and J dropped 0 bases, with 11 bases sitting between them. Germline-derived CDR1 and CDR2 are SGHRS and YFSETQ. The CDR3 region has the DNA TGCGCCAGCAGCAGGGAACCCCCCTCCTACGAGCAGTACTTC. This sequence encodes CASSREPPSYEQYF.

CDR3: CASGRADPYNEQFF. The CDR3 region has the DNA TGTGCCAGCGGACGTGCGGACCCCTACAATGAGCAGTTCTTC. V usage is TRBV9 and J usage is TRBJ2-1; D unresolved. V lost 7 bases, J lost 2 bases, and 13 bases lay in between. CDR1 is SGDLS and CDR2 is YYNGEE in the germline V gene. This CDR3 has 14 amino acids. The entire variable domain, with the rest obtained from reference TRBV9 and TRBJ2-1, is as follows: DSGVTQTPKHLITATGQRVTLRCSPRSGDLSVYWYQQSLDQGLQFLIQYYNGEERAKGNILERFSAQQFPDLHSELNLSSLELGDSALYFCASGRADPYNEQFFGPGTRLTVL.

CDR3 coding DNA: TGTGCCAGCAGTTTCGGGTTATACCCCGGGGAGCTGTTTTTT. Its protein is CASSFGLYPGELFF. The chain employs TRBV28 and TRBJ2-2, with D unresolved. With 3 bases removed from V and 6 bases from J, the gap between germline ends came to 11 bases. CDR3 length: 14 amino acids. The germline V gene encodes CDR1 MDHEN and CDR2 SYDVKM.